This T cell receptor (beta chain) came from a study of cytomegalovirus exposure and HLA in healthy donors. Study context: Among the approximately 420 donors who were genotyped, about 86% fell in the genetic ancestry cluster that is associated with self-reported Caucasian donors. Study outcomes and limitations: In an earlier analysis, about 87% or about 30%: the productive usage of most TCR beta V segments.

Both 60 Vbeta primers and 13 Jbeta primers went into the PCR. Only in-frame clones appear in the TCRdb table, and some are missing; sequencing was by immunoSEQ multiplex PCR. Of approximately 100,000 clones listed, 75% are singletons. A word on this clone: Its specificity is unknown.

Germline V CDR1 and CDR2: LGHNA, YSLEER. The CDR3 spans 14 residues. V gave up 3 bases and J gave up 5 bases; unmatched junction bases: 5. The chain links TRBV4-3 to TRBJ1-1; 8 positions agree with TRBD1. The sample consisted of PBMCs. The TCR originated in a male donor in good health and CMV-seropositive. CDR3 DNA sequence: TGCGCCAGCAGCCAGGACAGGGTGTCTACTGAAGCTTTCTTT. Its translation is CASSQDRVSTEAFF.